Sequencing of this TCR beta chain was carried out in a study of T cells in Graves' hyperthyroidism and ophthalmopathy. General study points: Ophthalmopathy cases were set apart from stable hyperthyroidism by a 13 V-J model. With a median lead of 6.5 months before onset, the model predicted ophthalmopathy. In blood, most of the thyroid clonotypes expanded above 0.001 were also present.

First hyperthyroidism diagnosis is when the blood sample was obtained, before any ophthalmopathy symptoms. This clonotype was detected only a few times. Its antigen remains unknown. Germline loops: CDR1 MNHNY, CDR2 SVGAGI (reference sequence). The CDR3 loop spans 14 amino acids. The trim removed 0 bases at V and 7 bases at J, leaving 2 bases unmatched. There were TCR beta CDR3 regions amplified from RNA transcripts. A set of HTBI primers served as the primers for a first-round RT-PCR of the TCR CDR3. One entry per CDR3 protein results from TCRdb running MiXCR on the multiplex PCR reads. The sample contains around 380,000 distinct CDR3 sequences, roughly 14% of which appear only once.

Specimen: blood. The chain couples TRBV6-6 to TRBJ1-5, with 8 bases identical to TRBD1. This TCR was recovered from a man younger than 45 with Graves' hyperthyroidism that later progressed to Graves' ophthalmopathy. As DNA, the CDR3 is TGTGCCAGCAGTTACTCCACAGGGGGACAGCCCCAGCATTTT. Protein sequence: CASSYSTGGQPQHF.